A selection of T cell receptor beta chains follows, all from one sample in a study of blood T cell repertoires in COVID-19. Sequenced by immunoSEQ multiplex PCR; TCRdb stores in-frame clones only, minus some. The sample contains roughly 100,000 clones, 80% to 95% of which appear only once. Specimen: peripheral blood. The origin of the receptors is a woman aged 45-65 years with COVID-19, enrolled during active disease. The CDR3 runs from the conserved cysteine through the conserved F or W. The order of the fields is D gene, CDR3 length, V gene, J gene, clone size, CDR3 protein, CDR3 DNA. D genes are given only for firm matches. Expanded clones are given a class, and other clones once, few, many or no size at all.

>TRBD1|15|TRBV3-1/TRBV3-2|TRBJ2-7|NA
CASSLGQGKRYEQYF
TGTGCCAGCAGCCTAGGACAGGGAAAGCGCTACGAGCAGTACTTC
>NA|15|TRBV28|TRBJ1-5|NA
CASSFGEGGNQPQHF
TGTGCCAGCAGTTTTGGGGAAGGGGGCAATCAGCCCCAGCATTTT
>NA|13|TRBV7-9|TRBJ1-1|many
CASSLDQGTEAFF
TGTGCCAGCAGCTTAGACCAGGGAACTGAAGCTTTCTTT
>TRBD1|14|TRBV27|TRBJ2-7|NA
CASSSQQGNYEQYF
TGTGCCAGCAGTTCGCAACAGGGGAACTACGAGCAGTACTTC
>TRBD1|15|TRBV7-9|TRBJ2-2|NA
CASSLTGENTGELFF
TGTGCCAGCAGCTTGACAGGGGAAAACACCGGGGAGCTGTTTTTT
>NA|15|TRBV6-5|TRBJ1-6|NA
CASSNGGTLNSPLHF
TGTGCCAGCAGTAACGGGGGGACACTTAATTCACCCCTCCACTTT
>TRBD1|14|TRBV4-1|TRBJ1-1|once
CASSQGSGGSEAFF
TGCGCCAGCAGCCAAGGGTCAGGGGGCTCTGAAGCTTTCTTT
>NA|15|TRBV27|TRBJ1-2|once
CASTPNGISRYGYTF
TGTGCCAGCACCCCCAACGGGATCTCTAGATATGGCTACACCTTC
>TRBD1|14|TRBV11-3|TRBJ1-1|NA
CASSPMTGFAEAFF
TGTGCCAGCAGCCCTATGACAGGGTTCGCTGAAGCTTTCTTT
>NA|15|TRBV11-3|TRBJ1-3|NA
CASSVSQGAGNTIYF
TGTGCCAGCAGCGTGTCACAGGGAGCAGGAAACACCATATATTTT
>TRBD1|15|TRBV19|TRBJ1-1|NA
CASKIQGTGNTEAFF
TGTGCCAGTAAGATACAGGGGACGGGGAACACTGAAGCTTTCTTT
>TRBD1|15|TRBV5-1|TRBJ1-2|NA
CASILLPGQGLGYTF
TGCGCCAGCATTCTTCTTCCGGGACAGGGCCTTGGCTACACCTTC
>NA|13|TRBV30|TRBJ1-1|once
CAWTQGPHTEAFF
TGTGCCTGGACTCAGGGCCCTCACACTGAAGCTTTCTTT
>NA|13|TRBV29-1|TRBJ1-1|few
CSVQQGTGTEAFF
TGCAGCGTTCAACAGGGAACCGGCACTGAAGCTTTCTTT
>NA|14|TRBV19|TRBJ2-1|NA
CASSPGGSYNEQFF
TGTGCCAGTTCTCCAGGAGGCTCCTACAATGAGCAGTTCTTC
>TRBD1|17|TRBV30|TRBJ1-5|NA
CAWSAGTGGRSNQPQHF
TGTGCCTGGAGTGCCGGGACAGGGGGCCGTAGCAATCAGCCCCAGCATTTT
>TRBD1|15|TRBV6-5|TRBJ1-1|NA
CASTPTGEVWVEAFF
TGTGCCAGCACCCCAACAGGGGAGGTATGGGTTGAAGCTTTCTTT
>TRBD1|14|TRBV5-1|TRBJ1-1|NA
CASSFTGGSTEAFF
TGCGCCAGCAGCTTTACAGGGGGCTCCACTGAAGCTTTCTTT
>TRBD1|12|TRBV9|TRBJ1-6|NA
CASSAPGTALHF
TGTGCCAGCAGCGCCCCCGGGACAGCCCTCCACTTT
>TRBD2|17|TRBV5-1|TRBJ2-1|NA
CASTPAGIAGGPHEQFF
TGCGCCAGCACCCCGGCGGGGATAGCGGGGGGGCCCCATGAGCAGTTCTTC
>TRBD2|14|TRBV28|TRBJ2-2|NA
CATSGRGWDGELFF
TGTGCCACCTCGGGGAGGGGATGGGACGGGGAGCTGTTTTTT
>TRBD2|14|TRBV5-1|TRBJ2-3|NA
CASSPSGAPDTQYF
TGCGCCAGCAGCCCTAGCGGGGCCCCAGATACGCAGTATTTT
>TRBD2|17|TRBV7-9|TRBJ2-3|once
CASSLRNSGGAADTQYF
TGTGCCAGCAGCTTAAGGAATAGCGGGGGGGCAGCGGATACGCAGTATTTT
>NA|13|TRBV24-1|TRBJ1-2|NA
CATSDLDFYGYTF
TGTGCCACCAGTGATTTAGACTTCTATGGCTACACCTTC
>NA|11|TRBV19|TRBJ1-3|NA
CASGARNTIYF
TGTGCCAGTGGGGCCAGAAACACCATATATTTT
>NA|14|TRBV7-6|TRBJ2-2|NA
CASSPNTVTGELFF
TGTGCCAGCAGTCCCAACACCGTCACCGGGGAGCTGTTTTTT
>TRBD1|14|TRBV28|TRBJ1-6|NA
CASSTLGQGSPLHF
TGTGCCAGCAGCACCCTCGGACAGGGCTCACCCCTCCACTTT
>NA|11|TRBV20-1|TRBJ2-7|NA
CSATGQPEQYF
TGCAGTGCCACAGGGCAACCTGAGCAGTACTTC
>NA|14|TRBV10-3|TRBJ1-1|few
CAISDPDRNTEAFF
TGTGCCATCAGTGACCCCGACAGGAACACTGAAGCTTTCTTT
>NA|14|TRBV5-1|TRBJ1-5|NA
CASSLHRWDQPQHF
TGCGCCAGCAGCTTGCACAGGTGGGATCAGCCCCAGCATTTT
>TRBD2|14|TRBV5-6|TRBJ2-3|NA
CASSHGLVSDTQYF
TGTGCCAGCAGCCACGGACTAGTGTCGGATACGCAGTATTTT
>NA|11|TRBV29-1|TRBJ2-5|NA
CSVAHGETQYF
TGCAGCGTTGCACATGGAGAGACCCAGTACTTC
>NA|15|TRBV27|TRBJ2-6|NA
CASSFQVTGANVLTF
TGTGCCAGCAGTTTCCAGGTCACTGGGGCCAACGTCCTGACTTTC
>NA|12|TRBV10-3|TRBJ1-2|NA
CAISESNNGYTF
TGTGCCATCAGTGAGTCGAACAATGGCTACACCTTC
>TRBD1|14|TRBV27|TRBJ1-5|NA
CASSAIGGYQPQHF
TGTGCCAGCAGTGCCATAGGGGGCTATCAGCCCCAGCATTTT
>TRBD1|13|TRBV19|TRBJ1-4|once
CASSWTGNEKLFF
TGTGCCAGTAGTTGGACAGGAAATGAAAAACTGTTTTTT
>NA|11|TRBV7-2|TRBJ2-7|few
CASSLSYEQYF
TGTGCCAGCAGCCTCTCCTACGAGCAGTACTTC
>NA|14|TRBV30|TRBJ1-5|NA
CAWSEGTPNQPQHF
TGTGCCTGGAGTGAGGGGACACCCAATCAGCCCCAGCATTTT
>TRBD2|16|TRBV11-1|TRBJ2-1|NA
CASIFGRGGTHNEQFF
TGTGCCAGCATCTTCGGGCGGGGGGGCACCCACAATGAGCAGTTCTTC
>NA|14|TRBV5-8|TRBJ1-5|NA
CASSLDGDNQPQHF
TGTGCCAGCAGCTTGGACGGAGACAATCAGCCCCAGCATTTT
>NA|13|TRBV5-1|TRBJ2-3|NA
CASSEYMIHTQYF
TGCGCCAGCAGCGAATACATGATCCATACGCAGTATTTT
>TRBD1|14|TRBV3-1/TRBV3-2|TRBJ1-1|NA
CASSQGQGAPEAFF
TGTGCCAGCAGCCAAGGACAGGGGGCCCCTGAAGCTTTCTTT
>TRBD1|14|TRBV28|TRBJ1-1|NA
CASRGDRGNTEAFF
TGTGCCAGCAGGGGGGACAGGGGGAACACTGAAGCTTTCTTT
>NA|20|TRBV12-2|TRBJ2-1|NA
CASRLFAPGLAGVLGNEQFF
TGTGCAAGTCGCTTGTTTGCTCCGGGACTAGCGGGGGTGTTAGGCAATGAGCAGTTCTTC
>TRBD1|17|TRBV19|TRBJ1-5|NA
CASRPIAGGLSNQPQHF
TGTGCCAGTAGACCCATCGCAGGGGGATTAAGCAATCAGCCCCAGCATTTT
>NA|12|TRBV6-4|TRBJ2-7|NA
CASSDSSGVMYF
TGTGCCAGCAGTGACTCTTCAGGGGTAATGTACTTC
>NA|14|TRBV7-9|TRBJ2-7|NA
CASSYPGLIYEQYF
TGTGCCAGCAGCTACCCGGGACTGATTTACGAGCAGTACTTC
>TRBD1|15|TRBV28|TRBJ2-2|NA
CASRSGTVNTGELFF
TGTGCCAGCAGGTCCGGGACAGTGAACACCGGGGAGCTGTTTTTT
>NA|16|TRBV5-1|TRBJ2-2|NA
CASSLGGGQNTGELFF
TGCGCCAGCAGCTTGGGGGGTGGACAAAACACCGGGGAGCTGTTTTTT
>NA|17|TRBV9|TRBJ1-4|NA
CASSVEARVDWGEKLFF
TGTGCCAGCAGCGTAGAAGCCAGGGTCGACTGGGGTGAAAAACTGTTTTTT
>NA|14|TRBV2|TRBJ1-4|once
CASSEGGTLEKLFF
TGTGCCAGCAGTGAAGGAGGAACTCTGGAAAAACTGTTTTTT
>NA|15|TRBV2|TRBJ1-2|NA
CASSGRTEANYGYTF
TGTGCCAGCAGTGGAAGGACAGAGGCTAACTATGGCTACACCTTC
>NA|15|TRBV3-1/TRBV3-2|TRBJ1-3|NA
CASSQVTPGGNTIYF
TGTGCCAGCAGCCAAGTTACCCCCGGTGGAAACACCATATATTTT
>TRBD1|14|TRBV7-6|TRBJ1-4|NA
CASSLGTGKEKLFF
TGTGCCAGCAGCTTGGGGACAGGGAAAGAAAAACTGTTTTTT
>TRBD1|12|TRBV10-3|TRBJ1-1|NA
CAISETGGEAFF
TGTGCCATCAGCGAGACAGGGGGTGAAGCTTTCTTT